This T cell receptor beta chain stems from a study of response to subunit inactivated influenza vaccine. General study findings and limits: Authors proposed each seasonal influenza vaccination draws in few new T cells.

Via MiXCR, TCRdb re-called the RT-PCR reads, giving one row per CDR3 protein. The table lists just over 300,000 distinct CDR3 sequences, approximately 21% of them singletons. As for this clonotype: Its antigen is not known.

From germline, CDR1 is DFQATT and CDR2 SNEGSKA (reference sequence). The CDR3 spans 12 residues. V was shortened by 3 bases and J by 6 bases, with 8 bases between the two germline ends. The source was PBMCs from blood, collected less than 22 months after vaccination. The chain employs TRBV20-1 and TRBJ2-2; D tentatively fits TRBD1 or TRBD2 (5 bases each). The sequence was obtained from a man between 50 and 70 years old who received an inactivated influenza vaccine. This CDR3 reads CSARLGAGELFF. Written as DNA, the CDR3 is TGCAGTGCTAGGTTGGGGGCCGGGGAGCTGTTTTTT.